A single sample gave rise to the 22 T cell receptor beta chains below, sequenced in a study of T cells in Graves' hyperthyroidism and ophthalmopathy. RNA transcripts served as the template for amplifying TCR beta CDR3 regions. The HTBI primer set drove a first-round RT-PCR of the TCR CDR3. TCRdb itself ran the multiplex PCR reads through MiXCR, one entry per CDR3 protein. The table includes hundreds of thousands of distinct CDR3 sequences, about a third detected once. Sequenced: blood. Receptors were obtained from a woman in her thirties or forties with Graves' hyperthyroidism.

Ten or more counts support this clonotype. The chain couples TRBV7-9 to TRBJ1-5; no reliable D call. V was trimmed by 5 bases and J by 0 bases, leaving 8 bases between them. From germline, CDR1 is SEHNR and CDR2 FQNEAQ (reference sequence). The CDR3 contains 14 residues. The DNA of the CDR3 is TGTGCCAGCAGCCCACCAAATAGCAATCAGCCCCAGCATTTT. Encoded protein: CASSPPNSNQPQHF.

This chain links TRBV15 with TRBJ2-3, with D perhaps being TRBD1 or TRBD2 (5 bases each). Trimming shortened V by 0 bases and J by 1 base, and 11 bases separated the two germline ends. Germline values: CDR1 LNHNV, CDR2 YYDKDF (reference sequence). The CDR3 runs to 16 residues. The CDR3 reads CATSRDRGVGTDTQYF. The CDR3, as DNA: TGTGCCACCAGCAGAGATCGAGGGGTGGGCACAGATACGCAGTATTTT.

This clonotype has a handful of counts. This chain connects TRBV7-9 to TRBJ2-2, with 13 bases lining up with TRBD2. Per the germline V gene, CDR1 is SEHNR and CDR2 is FQNEAQ (reference sequence). This CDR3 has 18 amino acids. Trimming cost V 4 bases and J 5 bases; bases outside gene matches: 10. For the CDR3, the DNA is TGTGCCAGCAGCTCCGTTGGCTGGACTAGCGGGAGTACCGGGGAGCTGTTTTTT. Translation: CASSSVGWTSGSTGELFF. Filled out from reference TRBV7-9 and TRBJ2-2, the complete variable domain reads DTGVSQNPRHKITKRGQNVTFRCDPISEHNRLYWYRQTLGQGPEFLTYFQNEAQLEKSRLLSDRFSAERPKGSFSTLEIQRTEQGDSAMYLCASSSVGWTSGSTGELFFGEGSRLTVL.

There are many counts of this clonotype. The J gene is TRBJ1-2, the V gene TRBV7-9, with D uncertain. CDR1 is SEHNR and CDR2 is FQNEAQ in the germline V gene (reference sequence). The V end lost 8 bases, the J end lost 7 bases, and 11 bases lay between the germline ends. This CDR3 region has 11 residues. The CDR3 here is CASRWSGGYTF. CDR3 coding DNA: TGTGCCAGCCGGTGGAGTGGTGGCTACACCTTC.

The chain uses TRBV11-2 and TRBJ2-7; 8 positions match TRBD2. The end of the DNA is better explained by TRBJ2-1, so the J call may be wrong. Germline lookup yields CDR1 SGHAT and CDR2 FQNNGV. CDR3 length: 15 amino acids. In DNA form, the CDR3 reads TGTGCCAGCAGCCCTAATCGGGGGGGCCGGGGTGAGCAGTTCTTC. Its protein product is CASSPNRGGRGEQFF.

This clonotype was seen many times. V and J are TRBV24-1 and TRBJ1-5; the D is unclear. This CDR3 contains 16 residues. The germline V gene has CDR1 KGHDR and CDR2 SFDVKD. V gave up 3 bases and J gave up 0 bases, with 11 bases separating them. CDR3 sequence: CATSDPGVGSNQPQHF. Here the CDR3 DNA reads TGTGCCACCAGTGATCCCGGGGTCGGTAGCAATCAGCCCCAGCATTTT.

This clonotype was detected ten times or more. The junction departs from the called germline gene at one end, perhaps through a read error. The chain employs TRBV7-2 and TRBJ1-1; D gene ambiguous. This CDR3 has 13 residues. Germline CDR1 is SGHTA and CDR2 is FQGNSA. Here the CDR3 DNA reads TGTGCCAGCAGCTTCTGGACGGATCGCCAAGCCTTCTTT. Its translation is CASSFWTDRQAFF. The full variable domain, completed using reference TRBV7-2 and TRBJ1-1, is GAGVSQSPSNKVTEKGKDVELRCDPISGHTALYWYRQSLGQGLEFLIYFQGNSAPDKSGLPSDRFSAERTGGSVSTLTIQRTQQEDSAVYLCASSFWTDRQAFFGQGTRLTVV.

Ten or more counts support this clonotype. V gene TRBV19 combines with J gene TRBJ2-7; the match to TRBD1 covers 7 bases. CDR3 size: 15 residues. Germline CDR1 LNHDA, CDR2 SQIVND (reference sequence). Unmatched junction bases numbered 10, after V lost 5 bases and J lost 3 bases. The CDR3 spells CASSPRQGSGYEQYF. The CDR3 DNA follows: TGTGCCAGTAGTCCTCGACAGGGATCAGGCTACGAGCAGTACTTC.

V gene TRBV10-2 combines with J gene TRBJ1-1; D might be TRBD1 (5 bases). In germline, CDR1 is WSHSY, CDR2 SAAADI. V was trimmed by 6 bases and J by 1 base, leaving 18 bases between them. The CDR3 covers 16 residues. CDR3 in DNA: TGCGCCAGCAGCCAGGGCCGTGGGGGTACGAACACTGAAGCTTTCTTT. It encodes CASSQGRGGTNTEAFF.

V usage is TRBV12-3 or TRBV12-4 and J usage is TRBJ1-6; possible D gene TRBD1, 6 bases. The V end was cut by 2 bases, the J end by 7 bases, with 12 bases between. The CDR3 contains 15 residues. The CDR3 loop is CASSLLPGGNSPLHF. In DNA form, the CDR3 reads TGTGCCAGCAGTTTATTGCCCGGGGGCAATTCACCCCTCCACTTT.

Many counts were recorded for this clonotype. The chain couples TRBV7-2 to TRBJ2-5; D possibly corresponds to TRBD1 (5 bases). The CDR3 consists of 16 residues. Germline loops: CDR1 SGHTA, CDR2 FQGNSA. V shed 3 bases and J shed 0 bases, with 14 bases lying between them. The CDR3 bases are TGTGCCAGCAGCTTGACAGAGCTCATGTACCAAGAGACCCAGTACTTC. Translation: CASSLTELMYQETQYF.

The chain employs TRBV19 and TRBJ2-5, with 11 nucleotides matching TRBD2. The V gene end was trimmed by 6 bases and the J gene end by 5 bases; junction bases not matched to a gene: 2. Germline CDR1 is LNHDA and CDR2 is SQIVND (reference sequence). This CDR3 spans 13 amino acids. The CDR3 is CASSRTSGETQYF. CDR3 in DNA: TGTGCCAGTAGCCGGACTAGCGGGGAGACCCAGTACTTC.

This clonotype was observed a few times. The chain recombines TRBV4-1 with TRBJ1-6, with 10 bases lining up with TRBD1. CDR3 length: 17 residues. Trimming cost V 2 bases and J 8 bases; bases outside gene matches: 9. CDR1 and CDR2 from the germline V gene are MGHRA and YSYEKL. The CDR3 region is CASSQTTTGGPDSPLHF. CDR3 nucleotide sequence: TGCGCCAGCAGCCAAACCACGACAGGGGGCCCGGATTCACCCCTCCACTTT.

This clonotype was observed many times. This chain links TRBV2 with TRBJ1-4; 10 bases match TRBD1. Losses at the gene ends were 10 bases for V and 6 bases for J; bases not matched to a gene: 5. This CDR3 is built from 13 residues. Germline CDR1 and CDR2: SNHLY and FYNNEI. This CDR3 is CATWTGGDEKLFF. The CDR3 region has the DNA TGTGCCACCTGGACAGGGGGGGATGAAAAACTGTTTTTT.

For this clonotype: This sequence may be a read error, since a much larger clone differs from it by one base. This chain connects TRBV29-1 to TRBJ1-4; D not certain. Germline-derived CDR1 and CDR2 are SQVTM and ANQGSEA. The CDR3 totals 13 residues. V gave up 7 bases and J gave up 3 bases, with 12 bases separating them. CDR3 loop: CSASEVANEKLFF. The CDR3 region has the DNA TGCAGCGCTTCTGAAGTAGCTAATGAAAAACTGTTTTTT.

This clonotype was detected a few times. This clone may be a read error of a much larger clone one base away. V usage is TRBV15 and J usage is TRBJ2-2; no clear D gene. Per germline, CDR1 LNHNV and CDR2 YYDKDF (reference sequence). This CDR3 is built from 13 residues. V was pared by 1 base and J by 6 bases, with 6 bases between. The CDR3 reads CATSRGVSGELFF. In DNA form, the CDR3 reads TGTGCCACCAGCAGAGGGGTGTCCGGGGAGCTGTTTTTT.

This clonotype came up many times. The rearrangement links TRBV19 to TRBJ2-7; 9 nucleotides match TRBD2. V was clipped by 6 bases and J by 11 bases; unmatched bases: 14. The germline CDR1 and CDR2 sequences are LNHDA and SQIVND (reference sequence). This CDR3 region has 14 residues. The CDR3 bases are TGTGCCAGTAGCAAGCGGGAGGCCAACGGGGAAGAGTACTTC. This codes for CASSKREANGEEYF.

The chain couples TRBV20-1 to TRBJ2-7, with 7 bases that match TRBD2. The V gene's germline CDR1 is DFQATT and CDR2 SNEGSKA (reference sequence). The CDR3 has 12 residues. CDR3 coding DNA: TGCAGCTTAGCGGAGCGGGGTTACGAGCAGTACTTC. Translation gives CSLAERGYEQYF.

This chain uses TRBV19 with TRBJ1-1, with D possibly TRBD1 on 6 matching bases. CDR1 LNHDA and CDR2 SQIVND come from the germline V gene (reference sequence). The CDR3 contains 15 residues. The V gene lost 8 bases and the J gene lost 4 bases, with 20 bases spanning the gap. CDR3 in amino acids: CASSRGDEGRTEAFF. DNA for the CDR3: TGTGCCAGTTCAAGGGGGGATGAAGGCCGCACTGAAGCTTTCTTT.

This clonotype was seen more than once but under ten times. The gene calls are TRBV4-1 and TRBJ1-1, with 7 bases aligning to TRBD1. The V gene end was trimmed by 2 bases and the J gene end by 1 base; junction bases not matched to a gene: 4. Germline V lookup: CDR1 MGHRA, CDR2 YSYEKL. CDR3 length: 15 residues. The CDR3 loop reads CASSQNDRANTEAFF. In DNA form, the CDR3 reads TGCGCCAGCAGCCAAAATGACAGGGCGAACACTGAAGCTTTCTTT.

This clonotype was seen repeatedly, ten times or more. This rearrangement joins TRBV12-3 or TRBV12-4 to TRBJ1-4, with a tentative D call TRBD1 (5 bases). The ends were cut back, 5 bases at V and 11 bases at J, with 18 bases in the middle. CDR3 length: 14 residues. This chain's CDR3 is CASSRWTDWGKLFF. The CDR3 nucleotides read TGTGCCAGCAGTCGATGGACTGACTGGGGGAAACTGTTTTTT.

The chain has TRBV18 and TRBJ1-1, with D unclear. The length of the CDR3 is 13 residues. V lost 1 base to trimming and J lost 7 bases, with 10 bases between them. Germline V gene data show CDR1 as KGHSH and CDR2 as LQKENI. The CDR3 region is CASSPLEGLEAFF. CDR3 DNA sequence: TGTGCCAGCTCACCACTCGAAGGACTTGAAGCTTTCTTT. The full variable domain, rest sourced from reference TRBV18 and TRBJ1-1, is NAGVMQNPRHLVRRRGQEARLRCSPMKGHSHVYWYRQLPEEGLKFMVYLQKENIIDESGMPKERFSAEFPKEGPSILRIQQVVRGDSAAYFCASSPLEGLEAFFGQGTRLTVV.